The 5 T cell receptor beta chains presented below share a single source sample, sequenced in a study of T cell responses to AZD1222 COVID-19 vaccine. The assay was immunoSEQ multiplex PCR, and TCRdb's table has in-frame clones only and misses some. The table has more than 90,000 clones, 88% seen once. The sample in question was peripheral blood, obtained 28 days after the second AZD1222 dose. Receptors were obtained from an adult who received the AZD1222 COVID-19 vaccine.

This chain uses TRBV5-1 with TRBJ2-1; D call uncertain. CDR1 is SGHRS, CDR2 YFSETQ, per germline. CDR3 size: 15 residues. V was cut by 2 bases and J by 3 bases, with 12 bases left in between. CDR3 sequence reads: CASSFDESHYNEQFF. The DNA for the CDR3 is TGCGCCAGCAGCTTCGACGAATCGCACTACAATGAGCAGTTCTTC.

The chain links TRBV19 to TRBJ1-1; D is perhaps TRBD1 (6 bases). Trimming took 6 bases from V and 5 from J, leaving 10 bases between them. This CDR3 has 12 amino acids. Germline V CDR1 and CDR2: LNHDA, SQIVND (reference sequence). This CDR3 reads CASRAGVTEAFF. CDR3 nucleotides: TGTGCCAGTAGGGCAGGGGTGACTGAAGCTTTCTTT.

The chain has TRBV24-1 and TRBJ1-5; no clear D gene. V was pared by 2 bases and J by 5 bases, with 9 bases between. This CDR3 contains 14 residues. Looked up from germline, CDR1 is KGHDR and CDR2 is SFDVKD. The DNA for the CDR3 is TGTGCCACCAGTGATTCAGACTGGGATCAGCCCCAGCATTTT. This translates into CATSDSDWDQPQHF.

The CDR3 region is CATSGLGTGSDEQFF. In DNA form, the CDR3 reads TGTGCCACCAGTGGCCTCGGGACAGGGAGCGATGAGCAGTTCTTC. The V and J genes are TRBV24-1 and TRBJ2-1; 9 nucleotides agree with TRBD1. Trimming removed 5 bases from V and 8 bases from J; junction bases left unmatched: 9. Germline assignment: CDR1 KGHDR and CDR2 SFDVKD. This CDR3 is 15 amino acids long.

The V and J genes are TRBV6-1 and TRBJ1-3; 9 bases align to TRBD1. The CDR3 contains 17 residues. CDR1 MNHNS and CDR2 SASEGT come from the germline V gene. Germline trimming cut 4 bases from V and 2 bases from J; bases unmatched to any gene: 9. CDR3 DNA sequence: TGTGCCAGCAGTGCGGGACAGGGAAGGAGGGCTGGAAACACCATATATTTT. Translation: CASSAGQGRRAGNTIYF.